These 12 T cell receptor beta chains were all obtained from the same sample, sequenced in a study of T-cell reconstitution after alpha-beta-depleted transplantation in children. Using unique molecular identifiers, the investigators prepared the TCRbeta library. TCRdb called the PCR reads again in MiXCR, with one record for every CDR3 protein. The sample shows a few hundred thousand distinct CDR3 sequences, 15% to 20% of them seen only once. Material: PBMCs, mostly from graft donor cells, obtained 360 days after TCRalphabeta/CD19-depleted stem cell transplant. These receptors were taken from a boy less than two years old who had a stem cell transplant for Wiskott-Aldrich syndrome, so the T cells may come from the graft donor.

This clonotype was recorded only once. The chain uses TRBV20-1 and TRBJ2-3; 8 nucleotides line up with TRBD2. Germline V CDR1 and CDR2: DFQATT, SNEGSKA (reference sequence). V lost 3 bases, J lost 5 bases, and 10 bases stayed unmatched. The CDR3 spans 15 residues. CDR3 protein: CSARTLAGKVDTQYF. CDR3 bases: TGCAGTGCTAGGACTCTAGCGGGCAAGGTAGATACGCAGTATTTT.

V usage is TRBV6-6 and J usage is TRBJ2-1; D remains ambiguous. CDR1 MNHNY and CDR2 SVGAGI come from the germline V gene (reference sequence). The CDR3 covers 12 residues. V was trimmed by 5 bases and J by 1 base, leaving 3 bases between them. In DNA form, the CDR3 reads TGTGCCAGCAGTACTTCCTACAATGAGCAGTTCTTC. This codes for CASSTSYNEQFF.

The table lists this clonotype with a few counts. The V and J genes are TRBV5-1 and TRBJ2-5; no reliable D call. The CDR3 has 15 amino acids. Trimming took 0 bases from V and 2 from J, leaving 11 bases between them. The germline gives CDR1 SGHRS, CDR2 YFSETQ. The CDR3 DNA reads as TGCGCCAGCAGCTTGGCCCTTAAGCGACAAGAGACCCAGTACTTC. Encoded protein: CASSLALKRQETQYF. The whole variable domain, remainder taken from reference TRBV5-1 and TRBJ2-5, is KAGVTQTPRYLIKTRGQQVTLSCSPISGHRSVSWYQQTPGQGLQFLFEYFSETQRNKGNFPGRFSGRQFSNSRSEMNVSTLELGDSALYLCASSLALKRQETQYFGPGTRLLVL.

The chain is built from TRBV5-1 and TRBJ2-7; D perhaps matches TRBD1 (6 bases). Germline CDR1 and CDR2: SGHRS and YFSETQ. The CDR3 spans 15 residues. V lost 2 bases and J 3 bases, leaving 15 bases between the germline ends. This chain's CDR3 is CASSFLQGSSYEQYF. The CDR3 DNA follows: TGCGCCAGCAGCTTTCTACAGGGCTCTAGCTACGAGCAGTACTTC. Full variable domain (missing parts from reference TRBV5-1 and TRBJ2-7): KAGVTQTPRYLIKTRGQQVTLSCSPISGHRSVSWYQQTPGQGLQFLFEYFSETQRNKGNFPGRFSGRQFSNSRSEMNVSTLELGDSALYLCASSFLQGSSYEQYFGPGTRLTVT.

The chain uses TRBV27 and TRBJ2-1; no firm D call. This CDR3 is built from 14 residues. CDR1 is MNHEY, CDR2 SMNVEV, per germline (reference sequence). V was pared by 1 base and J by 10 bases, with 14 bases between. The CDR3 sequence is CASSLLAEITEQFF. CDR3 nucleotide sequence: TGTGCCAGCAGTTTATTAGCAGAGATTACAGAGCAGTTCTTC.

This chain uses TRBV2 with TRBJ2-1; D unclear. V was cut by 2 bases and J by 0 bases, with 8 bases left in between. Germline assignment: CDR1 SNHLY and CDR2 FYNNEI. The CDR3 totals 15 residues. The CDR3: CASSESHYSYNEQFF. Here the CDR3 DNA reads TGTGCCAGCAGTGAAAGCCACTACTCCTACAATGAGCAGTTCTTC. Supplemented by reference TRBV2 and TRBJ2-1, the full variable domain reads EPEVTQTPSHQVTQMGQEVILRCVPISNHLYFYWYRQILGQKVEFLVSFYNNEISEKSEIFDDQFSVERPDGSNFTLKIRSTKLEDSAMYFCASSESHYSYNEQFFGPGTRLTVL.

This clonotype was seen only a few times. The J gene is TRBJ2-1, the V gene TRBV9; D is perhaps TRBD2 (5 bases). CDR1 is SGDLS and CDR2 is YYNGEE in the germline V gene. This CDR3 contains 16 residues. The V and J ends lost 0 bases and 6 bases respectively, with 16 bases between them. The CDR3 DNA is TGTGCCAGCAGCGTAGAAGACTACGGAAACGTCAATGAGCAGTTCTTC. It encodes CASSVEDYGNVNEQFF. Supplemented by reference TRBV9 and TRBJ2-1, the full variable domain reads DSGVTQTPKHLITATGQRVTLRCSPRSGDLSVYWYQQSLDQGLQFLIQYYNGEERAKGNILERFSAQQFPDLHSELNLSSLELGDSALYFCASSVEDYGNVNEQFFGPGTRLTVL.

The CDR3 sequence: CASSLPPRTSGRTDTQYF. The CDR3 DNA reads as TGTGCCAGCAGCTTACCCCCACGGACTAGCGGGAGGACAGATACGCAGTATTTT. The rearrangement uses TRBV11-1 and TRBJ2-3; 14 bases map to TRBD2. The CDR3 is 18 amino acids. Germline values: CDR1 SGHAT, CDR2 FQDESV (reference sequence). After removal of 2 bases from V and 3 bases from J, the junction contained 7 bases not matched to a gene.

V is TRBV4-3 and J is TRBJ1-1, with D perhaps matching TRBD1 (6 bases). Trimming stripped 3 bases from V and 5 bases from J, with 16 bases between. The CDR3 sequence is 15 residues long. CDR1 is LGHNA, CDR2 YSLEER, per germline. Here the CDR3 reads CASSQGHLIRTEAFF. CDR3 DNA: TGCGCCAGCAGCCAGGGACACCTCATAAGGACTGAAGCTTTCTTT.

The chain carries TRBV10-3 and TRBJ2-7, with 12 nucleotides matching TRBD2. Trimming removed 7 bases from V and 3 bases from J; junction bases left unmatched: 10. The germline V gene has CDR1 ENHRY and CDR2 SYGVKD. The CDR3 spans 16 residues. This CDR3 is CAIMSTSGGTIYEQYF. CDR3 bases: TGTGCCATCATGTCCACTAGCGGGGGGACCATCTACGAGCAGTACTTC.

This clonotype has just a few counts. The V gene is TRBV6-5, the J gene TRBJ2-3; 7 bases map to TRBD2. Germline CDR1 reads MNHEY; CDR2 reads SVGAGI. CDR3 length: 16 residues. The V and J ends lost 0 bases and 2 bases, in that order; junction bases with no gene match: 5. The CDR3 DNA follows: TGTGCCAGCAGTTACTCCTCGGGACTACTCACAGATACGCAGTATTTT. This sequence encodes CASSYSSGLLTDTQYF.

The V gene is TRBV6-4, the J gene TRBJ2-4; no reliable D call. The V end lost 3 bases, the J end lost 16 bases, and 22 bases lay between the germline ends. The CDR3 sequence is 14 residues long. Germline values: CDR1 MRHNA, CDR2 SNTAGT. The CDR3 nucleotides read TGTGCCAGCAGTGATTGCTTTGGACGCTCCCGGGCCTACTTC. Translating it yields CASSDCFGRSRAYF.